The 17 T cell receptor beta chains listed next were all sequenced from one sample in a study of CD8+ T cells in alopecia areata. Reverse transcription of extracted RNA yielded cDNA, which provided the sequencing template. Profiling relied on immunoSEQ multiplex PCR, and the TCRdb table lists in-frame clones only, not all of them. This sample has about 150,000 clones; 45% to 60% occur once, and the top ten carry approximately 19%. The source was CD8+ T cells sorted from blood, collected at week 0. The receptors were sampled from a human donor with alopecia areata.

This chain connects TRBV6-5 to TRBJ1-1; no clear D gene. The V gene's germline CDR1 is MNHEY and CDR2 SVGAGI. This CDR3 spans 12 amino acids. V lost 0 bases and J 7 bases, leaving 6 bases between the germline ends. CDR3 DNA: TGTGCCAGCAGTTACTCCGGAGGTGAAGCTTTCTTT. Amino acids: CASSYSGGEAFF.

J is TRBJ2-2 and V is TRBV27, with TRBD2 identical over 12 bases. The CDR3 totals 16 residues. V was pared by 5 bases and J by 2 bases, with 3 bases of the junction left unmatched. Germline CDR1 is MNHEY and CDR2 is SMNVEV (reference sequence). The CDR3 DNA follows: TGTGCCAGCAGTCCTAGCGGGGGGGAAAACACCGGGGAGCTGTTTTTT. Protein product: CASSPSGGENTGELFF.

The gene calls are TRBV5-6 and TRBJ2-3, with D tentatively TRBD1 (5 bases). Trimming left V 1 base short and J 7 bases short, with 10 bases between. Germline values: CDR1 SGHDT, CDR2 YYEEEE. CDR3 length: 13 residues. The CDR3 DNA sequence: TGTGCCAGCAGCTTGCCCAGGGCAAATACGCAGTATTTT. Residues: CASSLPRANTQYF.

This clone has a handful of counts. The chain employs TRBV30 and TRBJ2-7, with 10 bases fitting TRBD1. V shed 7 bases, J shed 3 bases, and the junction held 18 bases outside the gene matches. Germline V CDR1 and CDR2: GTSNPN, SVGIG (reference sequence). This CDR3 is built from 17 residues. The CDR3 bases are TGTGCCTACGCAAAAGAGGAGACAGGGGGCCTTTTCTACGAGCAGTACTTC. Translating gives CAYAKEETGGLFYEQYF.

J is TRBJ1-2 and V is TRBV15; D unclear. Per germline, CDR1 LNHNV and CDR2 YYDKDF (reference sequence). The CDR3 consists of 13 residues. Deletions cut 3 bases from V and 6 bases from J, with 11 bases between. In DNA, the CDR3 is TGTGCCACCAGCAGGGTTGATAATAATGGCTACACCTTC. Its translation is CATSRVDNNGYTF.

The chain carries TRBV6-5 and TRBJ2-7, with 7 positions matching TRBD1. Looked up from germline, CDR1 is MNHEY and CDR2 is SVGAGI. Trimming at V came to 5 bases and at J to 4 bases, leaving 5 bases not matched to a gene. The CDR3 contains 13 residues. CDR3 DNA: TGTGCCAGCAGTACCAGGACAGGATACGAGCAGTACTTC. It yields the protein CASSTRTGYEQYF.

This chain links TRBV25-1 with TRBJ1-5, with TRBD1 identical over 8 bases. Germline assignment: CDR1 MGHDK and CDR2 SYGVNS. The length of the CDR3 is 14 residues. After removal of 6 bases from V and 6 bases from J, the junction contained 7 bases not matched to a gene. The CDR3 sequence: CASSDGQGPQPQHF. Written as DNA, the CDR3 is TGTGCCAGCAGCGACGGACAGGGACCTCAGCCCCAGCATTTT.

The sample holds a few counts of this clone. The rearrangement uses TRBV11-2 and TRBJ2-1, with D perhaps matching TRBD1 or TRBD2 (6 bases each). CDR1 and CDR2 (germline): SGHAT, FQNNGV. CDR3 length: 13 residues. Trimming took off 1 base at V and 9 bases at J, with 10 bases between the two ends. The CDR3 DNA is TGTGCCAGCAGCTTAGGGGGGGCCCGTGAGCAGTTCTTC. This translates into CASSLGGAREQFF.

Only one count was recorded for this clone. CDR3 DNA sequence: TGCGCCAGCAGTGAGGCCCGTGGGGGCCGATATGAGCAGTTCTTC. It is translated as CASSEARGGRYEQFF. V and J are TRBV10-1 and TRBJ2-1; tentatively, D is TRBD1 (6 bases). V dropped 2 bases and J dropped 8 bases, with 16 bases sitting between them. CDR1 and CDR2 from the germline V gene are WNHNN and SYGVQD (reference sequence). The CDR3 extends over 15 amino acids.

The genes are TRBV7-2 and TRBJ2-7; TRBD1 matches 9 bases. Trimming at V came to 1 base and at J to 2 bases, leaving 3 bases not matched to a gene. Germline-derived CDR1 and CDR2 are SGHTA and FQGNSA. This CDR3 is built from 15 residues. CDR3 loop: CASSLEWTGAYEQYF. CDR3 in DNA: TGTGCCAGCAGCTTAGAGTGGACAGGGGCCTACGAGCAGTACTTC.

The rearrangement joins TRBV29-1 to TRBJ2-7; 10 bases map to TRBD1. V trimming: 6 bases; J trimming: 3 bases; junction bases outside the gene matches: 11. From germline, CDR1 is SQVTM and CDR2 ANQGSEA. The CDR3 is 15 residues long. DNA for the CDR3: TGCAGCGTGGTCGACAGGGGGCAAGATAGCTACGAGCAGTACTTC. Translating gives CSVVDRGQDSYEQYF.

In regard to this clone: Other DNA sequences in this sample translate to the same CDR3. CDR3 region: CSVDNEQFF. The CDR3 bases are TGCAGCGTCGACAATGAGCAGTTCTTC. The V and J genes are TRBV29-1 and TRBJ2-1; D is unresolved. V was cut by 6 bases and J by 5 bases, with 2 bases left in between. Germline V lookup: CDR1 SQVTM, CDR2 ANQGSEA. This CDR3 region has 9 residues.

This clone was counted between two and nine times. This rearrangement joins TRBV10-3 to TRBJ2-7; 10 bases fit TRBD1. J gave up 4 bases and V 6 bases, and 24 bases lay outside the gene matches. Germline assignment: CDR1 ENHRY and CDR2 SYGVKD. The CDR3 is 20 residues long. The CDR3 spells CAIRPFAGTGDRDGLYEQYF. The CDR3 region has the DNA TGTGCCATCAGGCCTTTTGCGGGGACAGGGGATCGGGATGGACTTTACGAGCAGTACTTC.

This chain connects TRBV12-5 to TRBJ2-7, with 7 nucleotides matching TRBD2. CDR3 length equals 13 residues. Germline-derived CDR1 and CDR2 are LGHNT and FRNRAP. The V and J ends lost 5 bases and 6 bases, in that order; junction bases with no gene match: 7. The CDR3 nucleotides are TGTGCTAGTGGTCCTCCCGGGAGGAGCGAGCAGTACTTC. Encoded protein: CASGPPGRSEQYF.

The chain links TRBV4-3 to TRBJ2-7; D gene uncertain. V dropped 4 bases and J dropped 5 bases, with 18 bases sitting between them. The germline CDR1 and CDR2 sequences are LGHNA and YSLEER. The CDR3 length is 15 residues. CDR3 sequence (DNA): TGCGCCAGCAGCCCCTCCAGTCGCAGTATCAACGAGCAGTACTTC. As protein: CASSPSSRSINEQYF.

The chain employs TRBV4-3 and TRBJ2-3; unclear D gene. The CDR3 covers 13 residues. V dropped 1 base and J dropped 6 bases, with 8 bases sitting between them. Looked up from germline, CDR1 is LGHNA and CDR2 is YSLEER. The CDR3: CASSQVVWDTQYF. CDR3 nucleotide sequence: TGCGCCAGCAGCCAAGTCGTCTGGGATACGCAGTATTTT.

V usage is TRBV29-1 and J usage is TRBJ1-1; D perhaps matches TRBD1 (5 bases). The V gene lost 4 bases and the J gene lost 1 base, with 10 bases spanning the gap. Germline lookup yields CDR1 SQVTM and CDR2 ANQGSEA. The CDR3 is 13 residues long. The CDR3 spells CSVGGGENTEAFF. DNA for the CDR3: TGCAGCGTTGGAGGAGGGGAGAACACTGAAGCTTTCTTT.